The next 25 T cell receptor beta chains were all read from a single sample in a study of T and B cells in COVID-19 patients. Multiplex PCR with BIOMED2 TRB-A/B primer pools amplified TRB rearrangements. In TCRdb, the multiplex PCR reads were re-called with MiXCR into one record per CDR3 protein. In the table there are about 5,600 distinct CDR3 sequences, around a quarter of which are singletons. From blood, about 240-550 ng of genomic DNA served as TRB template. The specimen was blood. These receptors all come from a human donor with active COVID-19. The donor label of this sample is uncertain.

The rearrangement uses TRBV6-2 or TRBV6-3 and TRBJ2-1; 9 bases fit TRBD2. J gave up 4 bases and V 0 bases, and 7 bases lay outside the gene matches. Germline V gives CDR1 MNHEY, CDR2 SVGEGT. This CDR3 contains 17 residues. In nucleotides, the CDR3 is TGTGCCAGCAGTTACTCTCCAAGCGGGGGGATATACAATGAGCAGTTCTTC. This sequence encodes CASSYSPSGGIYNEQFF.

V is TRBV12-3 or TRBV12-4 and J is TRBJ1-4; D is unclear. CDR3 length equals 13 residues. V was pared by 4 bases and J by 8 bases, with 11 bases between. CDR3 amino acids: CASSSRIGEKLFF. CDR3 bases: TGTGCCAGCAGTTCCCGCATCGGGGAAAAACTGTTTTTT.

The chain carries TRBV4-1 and TRBJ1-4, with 9 positions matching TRBD1. Germline CDR1 reads MGHRA; CDR2 reads YSYEKL. After removal of 3 bases from V and 3 bases from J, the junction contained 5 bases not matched to a gene. CDR3 length: 16 amino acids. CDR3 in amino acids: CASSQAGTGPNEKLFF. In DNA, the CDR3 is TGCGCCAGCAGCCAGGCCGGGACAGGGCCTAATGAAAAACTGTTTTTT.

This clonotype was found a few times. The chain joins TRBV27 to TRBJ1-1; no definite D call. The germline CDR1 and CDR2 sequences are MNHEY and SMNVEV (reference sequence). Trimming pared 9 bases from V and 0 bases from J, leaving 14 bases between. The CDR3 spans 14 residues. In nucleotides, the CDR3 is TGTGCCAGTTCGCTACTGGACGTGAACACTGAAGCTTTCTTT. This gives the protein CASSLLDVNTEAFF.

A few counts support this clonotype. The CDR3 loop is CASSLTTSGTEAFF. The CDR3 DNA is TGTGCCAGCAGTTTGACCACCTCCGGCACTGAAGCTTTCTTT. The rearrangement uses TRBV6-5 and TRBJ1-1; D gene ambiguous. V gave up 4 bases and J gave up 4 bases, with 13 bases separating them. Germline V gene data show CDR1 as MNHEY and CDR2 as SVGAGI. This CDR3 is 14 amino acids long.

The chain joins TRBV5-6 to TRBJ2-5, with D possibly TRBD1 on 7 matching bases. CDR1 is SGHDT, CDR2 YYEEEE, per germline. Trimming stripped 4 bases from V and 2 bases from J, with 12 bases between. The CDR3 has 14 amino acids. CDR3 in DNA: TGTGCCAGCAGCCAGACAGGGAGGCAAGAGACCCAGTACTTC. Protein product: CASSQTGRQETQYF.

About this clonotype itself: Germline is not matched at one junction end, which may reflect a read error. The chain links TRBV5-6 to TRBJ1-1, with D maybe TRBD1 (5 bases). Germline V CDR1 and CDR2: SGHDT, YYEEEE. This CDR3 spans 19 amino acids. The CDR3 here is CASSLETGARRPPDTEAFF. The CDR3 DNA sequence: TGCGCCAGCAGCTTGGAAACAGGAGCTCGGAGGCCCCCCGACACTGAAGCTTTCTTT.

Judged by abundance, this clonotype is medium-sized. CDR3 sequence reads: CASSLDTNRETQYF. CDR3 in DNA: TGTGCCAGCAGCTTGGACACGAACCGAGAGACCCAGTACTTC. The chain couples TRBV5-5 to TRBJ2-5; D is unresolved. Trimming stripped 0 bases from V and 4 bases from J, with 10 bases between. This CDR3 region has 14 residues. Per the germline V gene, CDR1 is SGHKS and CDR2 is YYEKEE (reference sequence).

The chain links TRBV5-1 to TRBJ1-5; D gene uncertain. V lost 0 bases and J 4 bases, leaving 8 bases between the germline ends. CDR1 and CDR2 (germline): SGHRS, YFSETQ. The CDR3 extends over 14 amino acids. CDR3 sequence: CASSLEGRNQPQHF. The CDR3 coding sequence is TGCGCCAGCAGCTTGGAAGGGCGTAATCAGCCCCAGCATTTT.

By share, this clonotype counts as medium-sized. V and J are TRBV6-2 or TRBV6-3 and TRBJ2-1; 9 positions match TRBD2. The V and J ends lost 8 bases and 9 bases, in that order; junction bases with no gene match: 11. The CDR3 is made up of 14 amino acids. CDR1 and CDR2 (germline): MNHEY, SVGEGT. DNA for the CDR3: TGTGCCAGCGTTTTAGCGGGAGCGTTGAGTGAGCAGTTCTTC. Translated: CASVLAGALSEQFF.

By sample fraction, this clonotype is medium-sized. The chain recombines TRBV7-6 with TRBJ2-1, with D possibly matching TRBD2 (7 bases). The germline V gene has CDR1 SGHVS and CDR2 FNYEAQ. V lost 1 base and J lost 5, with 15 bases in between. This CDR3 is 16 amino acids long. This CDR3 reads CASSLDPGGADNEQFF. The CDR3, as DNA: TGTGCCAGCAGCTTAGATCCGGGGGGCGCTGACAATGAGCAGTTCTTC.

The chain is built from TRBV5-1 and TRBJ1-4; D possibly corresponds to TRBD1 (6 bases). Trimming removed 0 bases from V and 7 bases from J, with 10 bases in between. Germline CDR1 is SGHRS and CDR2 is YFSETQ. CDR3 length: 14 residues. The CDR3 loop is CASSLGSQGEKLFF. CDR3 in DNA: TGCGCCAGCAGCTTGGGCTCACAGGGTGAAAAACTGTTTTTT.

This clonotype was observed a handful of times. In DNA, the CDR3 is TGTGCCAGCAGCCGTCAGACTAGCGGGGTATTTGAGCAGTTCTTC. Amino acid sequence: CASSRQTSGVFEQFF. V gene TRBV5-4 combines with J gene TRBJ2-1, with 11 bases that match TRBD2. V was pared by 4 bases and J by 9 bases, with 9 bases of the junction left unmatched. The CDR3 consists of 15 residues. The germline V gene encodes CDR1 SGHNT and CDR2 YYREEE (reference sequence). Full variable domain (rest looked up from reference TRBV5-4 and TRBJ2-1): ETGVTQSPTHLIKTRGQQVTLRCSSQSGHNTVSWYQQALGQGPQFIFQYYREEENGRGNFPPRFSGLQFPNYSSELNVNALELDDSALYLCASSRQTSGVFEQFFGPGTRLTVL.

Judged by abundance, this clonotype is medium-sized. The chain combines TRBV19 with TRBJ1-2; the D gene is possibly TRBD1 (5 bases). V was clipped by 5 bases and J by 4 bases, with 14 bases between them. The germline V gene encodes CDR1 LNHDA and CDR2 SQIVND (reference sequence). The CDR3 loop spans 14 amino acids. CDR3 in DNA: TGTGCCAGTAGTCCCGGGGACCCTGGCTATGGCTACACCTTC. Its protein product is CASSPGDPGYGYTF.

By frequency in the sample, this clonotype is medium-sized. The chain combines TRBV30 with TRBJ2-3; the D gene could be TRBD1 or TRBD2 (6 bases each). The germline V gene encodes CDR1 GTSNPN and CDR2 SVGIG (reference sequence). With 7 bases removed from V and 2 bases from J, the gap between germline ends came to 13 bases. This CDR3 is built from 13 residues. The chain's CDR3 is CASRGAVTDTQYF. Here the CDR3 DNA reads TGTGCCTCGAGGGGGGCGGTCACAGATACGCAGTATTTT. Full variable domain (rest looked up from reference TRBV30 and TRBJ2-3): SQTIHQWPATLVQPVGSPLSLECTVEGTSNPNLYWYRQAAGRGLQLLFYSVGIGQISSEVPQNLSASRPQDRQFILSSKKLLLSDSGFYLCASRGAVTDTQYFGPGTRLTVL.

This rearrangement joins TRBV21-1 to TRBJ2-5. TRBV21-1 is described as a pseudogene. This CDR3 is built from 14 residues. The CDR3 DNA sequence: TGTGCCAGCAGCAAAGCTGGGCATGGAGAGACCCAGTACTTC. Its translation is CASSKAGHGETQYF.

This clonotype was seen more than once but under ten times. V gene TRBV6-5 combines with J gene TRBJ1-3, with unresolved D. Germline assignment: CDR1 MNHEY and CDR2 SVGAGI. V lost 2 bases and J 0 bases, leaving 11 bases between the germline ends. The CDR3 is 16 amino acids. The CDR3 DNA is TGTGCCAGCAGTTACCGGGCTGGGGACTCTGGAAACACCATATATTTT. It specifies CASSYRAGDSGNTIYF.

This clonotype is deemed medium-sized. The rearrangement uses TRBV19 and TRBJ2-7, with 9 bases lining up with TRBD1. V shed 6 bases, J shed 3 bases, and the junction held 3 bases outside the gene matches. This CDR3 comprises 13 residues. The germline CDR1 and CDR2 sequences are LNHDA and SQIVND (reference sequence). The CDR3 bases are TGTGCCAGTAGAGGACAGGGGAGCTACGAGCAGTACTTC. Translation gives CASRGQGSYEQYF.

This clonotype is termed medium-sized. The rearrangement joins TRBV5-5 to TRBJ2-7; D possibly matches TRBD1 or TRBD2 (6 bases each). Trimming pared 1 base from V and 0 bases from J, leaving 8 bases between. CDR1 and CDR2 (germline): SGHKS, YYEKEE (reference sequence). CDR3 length: 14 residues. This CDR3 is CASSLRGPSYEQYF. For the CDR3, the DNA is TGTGCCAGCAGCTTGCGGGGGCCCTCCTACGAGCAGTACTTC.

This clonotype qualifies as medium-sized. V is TRBV19 and J is TRBJ1-1; D unclear. Looked up from germline, CDR1 is LNHDA and CDR2 is SQIVND (reference sequence). V lost 3 bases to trimming and J lost 5 bases, with 10 bases between them. This CDR3 region has 13 residues. Here the CDR3 reads CASSIGSDTEAFF. In nucleotides, the CDR3 is TGTGCCAGTAGTATCGGGTCTGATACTGAAGCTTTCTTT.

By share, this clonotype ranks as medium-sized (0.01 to 0.1%). The chain carries TRBV5-1 and TRBJ2-1; 13 bases align to TRBD2. With 4 bases clipped from V and 9 bases from J, the junction kept 13 bases outside the gene matches. The germline V gene has CDR1 SGHRS and CDR2 YFSETQ. CDR3 size: 17 residues. The DNA of the CDR3 is TGCGCCAGCAGCCCAGGGACTAGCGGGATTAGCGGTCGTGAGCAGTTCTTC. Protein sequence: CASSPGTSGISGREQFF.

To note about this clonotype: A clone one base away is much larger, so this may be a read error. This chain connects TRBV18 to TRBJ2-7; D unresolved. The CDR3 has 12 residues. Germline-derived CDR1 and CDR2 are KGHSH and LQKENI. CDR3 region: CGSSPGVNEQYF. The CDR3 DNA sequence: TGTGGCAGCTCACCTGGGGTGAACGAGCAGTACTTC.

This sequence joins TRBV5-4 and TRBJ1-6; no reliable D call. The germline V gene encodes CDR1 SGHNT and CDR2 YYREEE (reference sequence). The CDR3 sequence is 15 residues long. V was shortened by 4 bases and J by 0 bases, with 8 bases between the two germline ends. CDR3 nucleotide sequence: TGTGCCAGCAGCCCGGCGAGCTCCTATAATTCACCCCTCCACTTT. Translation gives CASSPASSYNSPLHF. The whole variable domain, filled in from reference TRBV5-4 and TRBJ1-6, reads ETGVTQSPTHLIKTRGQQVTLRCSSQSGHNTVSWYQQALGQGPQFIFQYYREEENGRGNFPPRFSGLQFPNYSSELNVNALELDDSALYLCASSPASSYNSPLHFGNGTRLTVT.

This clonotype has just a few counts. CDR3 amino acids: CASSLARDRVNTGELFF. CDR3 sequence (DNA): TGTGCCAGCAGCTTAGCGCGGGACAGGGTGAACACCGGGGAGCTGTTTTTT. The chain couples TRBV7-6 to TRBJ2-2; 9 bases map to TRBD1. This CDR3 has 17 residues. Germline CDR1 SGHVS, CDR2 FNYEAQ. V shed 0 bases, J shed 1 base, and the junction held 3 bases outside the gene matches. Supplemented by reference TRBV7-6 and TRBJ2-2, the full variable domain reads GAGVSQSPRYKVTKRGQDVALRCDPISGHVSLYWYRQALGQGPEFLTYFNYEAQQDKSGLPNDRFSAERPEGSISTLTIQRTEQRDSAMYRCASSLARDRVNTGELFFGEGSRLTVL.

As to this clonotype: This clone may be a read error of a much larger clone one base away. The chain couples TRBV6-1 to TRBJ1-2; D remains ambiguous. Germline V gene sequence: CDR1 MNHNS, CDR2 SASEGT. Trimming took 6 bases from V and 4 from J, leaving 15 bases between them. This CDR3 spans 14 amino acids. The CDR3 DNA reads as TGTGCCAGCAGATACTCTAGGAGGTCCTATGGCTACACCTTC. This codes for CASRYSRRSYGYTF.